This T cell receptor (beta chain) came from a study of cytomegalovirus exposure and HLA in healthy donors. In germline, CDR1 is MNHNS, CDR2 SASEGT. This CDR3 has 15 residues. V lost 10 bases to trimming and J lost 3 bases; unmatched junction nucleotides: 10. PCR primers comprised 60 Vbeta and 13 Jbeta primers. The repertoire was sequenced with immunoSEQ multiplex PCR; TCRdb's copy has only in-frame clones and lacks some. The table includes about 180,000 clones, roughly 77% detected once. The receptor comes from a woman aged 25 to 39 in good health and CMV-seropositive. Sequencing was done on a sample of PBMCs. The V and J genes are TRBV6-1 and TRBJ2-3; 10 bases match TRBD1. The CDR3 loop reads CATKRGQGRTDTQYF. The DNA of the CDR3 is TGTGCCACCAAGCGGGGACAGGGGAGAACAGATACGCAGTATTTT.